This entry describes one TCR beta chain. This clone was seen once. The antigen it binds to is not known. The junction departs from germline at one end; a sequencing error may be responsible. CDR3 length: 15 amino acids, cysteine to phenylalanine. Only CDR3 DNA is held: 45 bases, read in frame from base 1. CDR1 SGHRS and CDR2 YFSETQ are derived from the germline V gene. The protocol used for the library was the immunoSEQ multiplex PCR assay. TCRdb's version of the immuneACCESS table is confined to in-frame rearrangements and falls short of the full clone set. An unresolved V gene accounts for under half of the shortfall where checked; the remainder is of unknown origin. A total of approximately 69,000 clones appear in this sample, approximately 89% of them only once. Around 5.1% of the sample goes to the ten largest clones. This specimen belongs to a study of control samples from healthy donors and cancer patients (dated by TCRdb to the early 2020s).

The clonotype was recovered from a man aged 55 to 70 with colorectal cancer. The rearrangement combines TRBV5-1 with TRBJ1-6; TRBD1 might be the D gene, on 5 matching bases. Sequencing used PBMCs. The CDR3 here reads CARSLAIGGGSPLHF. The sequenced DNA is TGCGCCCGCAGCTTGGCCATTGGGGGGGGATCACCCCTCCACTTT.